This T cell receptor (beta chain) was sequenced during a study of shared clonotypes between healthy human individuals. The protocol was immunoSEQ multiplex PCR, while the TCRdb copy is restricted to in-frame clones and leaves out a portion. The sample gives hundreds of thousands of clones, 73% of which show up once; around 1.8% is in the top ten. The receptor was isolated from a young woman in good health. The specimen was memory CD4+ T cells sorted from blood. Noted subset: CD45RA-negative fraction.

CDR3 region: CASRPTSGSGETQYF. DNA of the CDR3: TGTGCCAGCAGACCGACTAGCGGGAGCGGGGAGACCCAGTACTTC. J is TRBJ2-5 and V is TRBV5-4, with 12 positions matching TRBD2. The CDR3 has 15 amino acids. V dropped 5 bases and J dropped 5; count of bases not matched to a gene: 7. Germline-derived CDR1 and CDR2 are SGHNT and YYREEE (reference sequence).